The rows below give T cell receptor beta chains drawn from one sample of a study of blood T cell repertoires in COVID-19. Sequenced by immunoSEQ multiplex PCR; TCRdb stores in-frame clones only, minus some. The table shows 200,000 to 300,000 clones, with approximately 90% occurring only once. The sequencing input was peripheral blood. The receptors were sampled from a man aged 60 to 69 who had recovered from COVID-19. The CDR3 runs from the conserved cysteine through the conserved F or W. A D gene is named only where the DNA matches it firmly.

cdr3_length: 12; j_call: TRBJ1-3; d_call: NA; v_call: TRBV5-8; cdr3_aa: CASSPEGNTIYF
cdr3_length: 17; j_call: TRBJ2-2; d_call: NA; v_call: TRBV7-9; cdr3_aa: CASSFSQGSWNTGELFF
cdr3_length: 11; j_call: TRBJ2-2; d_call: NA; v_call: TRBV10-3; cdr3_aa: CAILNTGELFF
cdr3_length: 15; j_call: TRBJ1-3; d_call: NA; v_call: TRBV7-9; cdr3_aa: CASSLAGGRGNTIYF
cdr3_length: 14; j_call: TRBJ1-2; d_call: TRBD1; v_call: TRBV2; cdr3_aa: CASRAGQALYGYTF
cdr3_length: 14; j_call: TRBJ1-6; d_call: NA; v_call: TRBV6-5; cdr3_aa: CASNRRSGNSPLHF
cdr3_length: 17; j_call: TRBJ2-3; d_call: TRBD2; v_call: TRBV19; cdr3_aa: CASSIPASGGLTDTQYF
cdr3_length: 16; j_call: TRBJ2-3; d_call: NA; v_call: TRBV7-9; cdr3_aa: CASSLMEGARTDTQYF
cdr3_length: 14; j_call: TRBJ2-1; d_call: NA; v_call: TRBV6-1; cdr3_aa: CASSEGIAYNEQFF
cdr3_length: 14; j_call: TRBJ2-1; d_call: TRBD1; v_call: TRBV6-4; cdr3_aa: CASSRAGGYNEQFF
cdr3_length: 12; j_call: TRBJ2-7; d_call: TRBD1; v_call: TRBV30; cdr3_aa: CALWTGDYEQYF
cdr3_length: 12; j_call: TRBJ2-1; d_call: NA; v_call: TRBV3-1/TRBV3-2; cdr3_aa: CASSRDYNEQFF
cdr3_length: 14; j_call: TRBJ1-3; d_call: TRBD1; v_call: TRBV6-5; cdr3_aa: CASGPGQGIGTIYF
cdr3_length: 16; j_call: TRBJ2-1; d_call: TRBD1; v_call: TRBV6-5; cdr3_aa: CASSFPRGTGESEQFF